The TCR beta chain under discussion was sequenced for a study of CD8 T cells in ankylosing spondylitis. TCRdb re-called the 5' RACE reads with MiXCR, one entry per CDR3 protein. The sample lists 100,000 to 150,000 distinct CDR3 sequences, approximately 17% occurring once. This CDR3 is built from 17 residues. Germline V lookup: CDR1 MNHEY, CDR2 SVGAGI. Notes on this clonotype: The antigen remains undetermined. At one boundary the junction diverges from the germline segment, which might be a read error.

Study-wide points: Ankylosing spondylitis blood appeared to be characterized by a TCR beta motif of several highly homologous variants.

This sequence originates from a male donor with ankylosing spondylitis. The chain is built from TRBV6-5 and TRBJ1-5; no clear D gene. Sequenced input: blood, either unsorted or a sorted T cell fraction (not recorded which). The CDR3 region is CASSHSLNLDSNQPQHF. The CDR3 DNA reads as TGTGCCAGCAGTCACTCTCTCAATCTCGATAGCAATCAGCCCCAGCATTTT.